Below are 29 T cell receptor beta chains sequenced from a single sample in a study of blood T cell repertoires in COVID-19. Measured with immunoSEQ multiplex PCR; TCRdb has only the in-frame clones, and not every one. The table has 100,000 to 150,000 clones, approximately 80% seen once. The specimen sequenced was peripheral blood. These receptors were taken from a man in his sixties with acute or convalescent COVID-19.

V gene TRBV27 combines with J gene TRBJ2-7; D remains unclear. The CDR3 is 13 residues long. Germline V CDR1 and CDR2: MNHEY, SMNVEV (reference sequence). Trimming stripped 4 bases from V and 3 bases from J, with 10 bases between. The CDR3 loop is CASSYEGVYEQYF. CDR3 sequence (DNA): TGTGCCAGCAGTTATGAAGGAGTCTACGAGCAGTACTTC.

The genes are TRBV3-1 (or the pseudogene TRBV3-2) and TRBJ1-2, with unresolved D. Germline V gene sequence: CDR1 LGHDT, CDR2 YNNKEL (reference sequence). Trimming shortened V by 4 bases and J by 3 bases, and 6 bases separated the two germline ends. This CDR3 contains 12 residues. The CDR3 DNA reads TGTGCCAGCAGCCGCGGAGACTATGGCTACACCTTC. As protein: CASSRGDYGYTF.

The chain joins TRBV29-1 to TRBJ1-2; D not resolved. V lost 3 bases, J lost 3 bases, and 11 bases lay in between. The germline CDR1 and CDR2 sequences are SQVTM and ANQGSEA. CDR3 length: 13 residues. This CDR3 is CSVEWTAHYGYTF. CDR3 coding DNA: TGCAGCGTTGAGTGGACTGCACACTATGGCTACACCTTC.

V and J are TRBV28 and TRBJ2-5; 10 bases are a match to TRBD2. Germline V gene data show CDR1 as MDHEN and CDR2 as SYDVKM. The CDR3 length is 16 residues. J gave up 4 bases and V 4 bases, and 9 bases lay outside the gene matches. Here the CDR3 reads CASSSPRAGGGETQYF. DNA for the CDR3: TGTGCCAGCAGTTCCCCTCGAGCGGGAGGGGGAGAGACCCAGTACTTC.

The chain joins TRBV7-9 to TRBJ1-1; possible D gene TRBD1, 6 bases. CDR3 length: 14 amino acids. V was shortened by 5 bases and J by 1 base, with 11 bases between the two germline ends. The germline gives CDR1 SEHNR, CDR2 FQNEAQ (reference sequence). CDR3 amino acids: CASSPGDTNTEAFF. The CDR3 nucleotides read TGTGCCAGCAGCCCCGGGGACACGAACACTGAAGCTTTCTTT. The entire variable domain, with the rest obtained from reference TRBV7-9 and TRBJ1-1, is as follows: DTGVSQNPRHKITKRGQNVTFRCDPISEHNRLYWYRQTLGQGPEFLTYFQNEAQLEKSRLLSDRFSAERPKGSFSTLEIQRTEQGDSAMYLCASSPGDTNTEAFFGQGTRLTVV.

This clone is labeled medium-sized (0.01 to 0.1%). The J gene is TRBJ2-5, the V gene TRBV28; D call uncertain. This CDR3 spans 17 amino acids. V was trimmed by 5 bases and J by 2 bases, leaving 21 bases between them. CDR1 MDHEN and CDR2 SYDVKM come from the germline V gene. Here the CDR3 reads CASSVPQLNREQETQYF. Written as DNA, the CDR3 is TGTGCCAGCAGTGTACCTCAACTGAATCGAGAACAAGAGACCCAGTACTTC.

About this clone: Distinct nucleotide sequences in the sample also encode this CDR3. The rearrangement joins TRBV2 to TRBJ1-5, with D possibly being TRBD1 (6 bases). The CDR3 is made up of 14 amino acids. CDR1 and CDR2 (germline): SNHLY, FYNNEI. V dropped 8 bases and J dropped 2 bases, with 13 bases sitting between them. This chain's CDR3 is CASSGGGGNQPQHF. The CDR3 DNA reads as TGTGCCAGCTCCGGAGGGGGGGGCAATCAGCCCCAGCATTTT.

This rearrangement joins TRBV18 to TRBJ2-2; D is unclear. Germline V CDR1 and CDR2: KGHSH, LQKENI. The CDR3 loop spans 14 amino acids. The V and J ends lost 3 bases and 5 bases respectively, with 10 bases between them. CDR3 nucleotide sequence: TGTGCCAGCTCACCTACTGGGCTGACCGGGGAGCTGTTTTTT. Translation: CASSPTGLTGELFF.

The V and J genes are TRBV3-1 (or the pseudogene TRBV3-2) and TRBJ1-4; 9 bases agree with TRBD1. After removal of 0 bases from V and 7 bases from J, the junction contained 6 bases not matched to a gene. CDR1 and CDR2 from the germline V gene are LGHDT and YNNKEL (reference sequence). This CDR3 has 16 residues. In nucleotides, the CDR3 is TGTGCCAGCAGCCAAGATTGGGACAGGGCGCGTGAAAAACTGTTTTTT. Translated: CASSQDWDRAREKLFF.

The table lists this clone with a count of one. V usage is TRBV30 and J usage is TRBJ1-1; TRBD1 matches at 7 bases. The CDR3 length is 11 residues. Germline CDR1 and CDR2: GTSNPN and SVGIG (reference sequence). Unmatched junction bases numbered 3, after V lost 3 bases and J lost 8 bases. DNA of the CDR3: TGTGCCTGGAGAGAAGGGGGCGAAGCTTTCTTT. Translation gives CAWREGGEAFF.

This CDR3 reads CASSPLPTGGAHREQFF. CDR3 sequence (DNA): TGTGCCAGCTCACCCCTACCGACAGGGGGTGCGCACAGGGAGCAGTTCTTC. This rearrangement joins TRBV18 to TRBJ2-1, with 9 positions matching TRBD1. Germline V gene sequence: CDR1 KGHSH, CDR2 LQKENI. The CDR3 extends over 17 amino acids. Trimming removed 3 bases from V and 10 bases from J; junction bases left unmatched: 16.

The chain uses TRBV6-2 or TRBV6-3 and TRBJ1-2, with 7 bases matching TRBD1. Germline assignment: CDR1 MNHEY and CDR2 SVGEGT. This CDR3 region has 16 residues. The trim removed 2 bases at V and 4 bases at J, leaving 10 bases unmatched. CDR3 coding DNA: TGTGCCAGCAGTTACCCCTCGACAGGGTTTAGCTATGGCTACACCTTC. It is translated as CASSYPSTGFSYGYTF.

This clone turned up a few times. V usage is TRBV30 and J usage is TRBJ1-6; D might be TRBD1 (5 bases). Germline V CDR1 and CDR2: GTSNPN, SVGIG (reference sequence). The CDR3 covers 14 residues. V was pared by 0 bases and J by 8 bases, with 11 bases between. CDR3: CAWSVPGRDSPLHF. CDR3 bases: TGTGCCTGGAGTGTTCCAGGGAGGGATTCACCCCTCCACTTT.

The chain links TRBV7-9 to TRBJ1-1; TRBD1 matches 10 bases. V lost 1 base to trimming and J lost 8 bases; unmatched junction nucleotides: 4. There are 14 residues in the CDR3. Germline loops: CDR1 SEHNR, CDR2 FQNEAQ (reference sequence). The CDR3 reads CASSLGQGAGEAFF. CDR3 in DNA: TGTGCCAGCAGCTTAGGACAGGGGGCAGGGGAAGCTTTCTTT.

This chain joins TRBV5-4 and TRBJ1-2; tentative D call: TRBD1 (6 bases). Germline V gene lookup returns CDR1 SGHNT and CDR2 YYREEE (reference sequence). The V gene lost 0 bases and the J gene lost 0 bases, with 12 bases spanning the gap. The CDR3 totals 16 residues. Here the CDR3 DNA reads TGTGCCAGCAGCTTGGATACAGGGTCAGCTAACTATGGCTACACCTTC. As protein: CASSLDTGSANYGYTF.

The chain has TRBV9 and TRBJ1-2; 9 positions agree with TRBD1. The junction had 11 bases not matched to a gene; V was cut back by 4 bases and J by 7 bases. Germline V gene lookup returns CDR1 SGDLS and CDR2 YYNGEE. This CDR3 has 15 amino acids. CDR3: CASSQTGTGISGYTF. The CDR3 nucleotides are TGTGCCAGCAGCCAGACCGGGACAGGGATATCTGGCTACACCTTC.

This sequence joins TRBV30 and TRBJ1-4, with D perhaps matching TRBD1 (5 bases). CDR3 length equals 12 residues. Between the trimmed V and J ends, which lost 4 bases and 4 bases, there was a span of 7 bases. CDR1 is GTSNPN and CDR2 is SVGIG in the germline V gene (reference sequence). CDR3 sequence reads: CAWTGNNEKLFF. The DNA for the CDR3 is TGTGCCTGGACAGGGAATAATGAAAAACTGTTTTTT.

This chain joins TRBV30 and TRBJ2-1; 8 nucleotides agree with TRBD2. This CDR3 is built from 14 residues. Germline CDR1 is GTSNPN and CDR2 is SVGIG (reference sequence). Germline trimming cut 2 bases from V and 3 bases from J; bases unmatched to any gene: 3. The CDR3 loop reads CAWSRGGSYNEQFF. The CDR3 DNA is TGTGCCTGGAGTCGGGGGGGGAGCTACAATGAGCAGTTCTTC.

This clone has more than one count but fewer than ten. V usage is TRBV6-4 and J usage is TRBJ2-3; 8 bases line up with TRBD2. V shed 3 bases and J 5 bases; nucleotides not matched to a gene: 7. The germline CDR1 and CDR2 sequences are MRHNA and SNTAGT. This CDR3 has 15 residues. The CDR3 is CASSESAGVVDTQYF. The DNA for the CDR3 is TGTGCCAGCAGTGAGTCAGCGGGAGTAGTAGATACGCAGTATTTT.

The CDR3 here is CASSPLRDTEAFF. CDR3 DNA: TGTGCCAGCTCACCACTGAGGGACACTGAAGCTTTCTTT. This sequence joins TRBV18 and TRBJ1-1; D gene unclear. V lost 1 base and J 3 bases, leaving 6 bases between the germline ends. Germline CDR1 reads KGHSH; CDR2 reads LQKENI. The CDR3 runs 13 residues.

The chain combines TRBV6-5 with TRBJ2-5; D is ambiguous. V was pared by 6 bases and J by 3 bases, with 8 bases between. The CDR3 covers 12 residues. In germline, CDR1 is MNHEY, CDR2 SVGAGI. This CDR3 is CASSPGKETQYF. The CDR3 DNA follows: TGTGCCAGCAGCCCCGGTAAAGAGACCCAGTACTTC.

This clone was recorded only once. The rearrangement uses TRBV19 and TRBJ2-4, with TRBD1 identical over 8 bases. Looked up from germline, CDR1 is LNHDA and CDR2 is SQIVND (reference sequence). The CDR3 has 15 amino acids. Trimming removed 7 bases from V and 6 bases from J; junction bases left unmatched: 11. The CDR3 coding sequence is TGTGCCAGTAACGGCGGACAGGGACGGGTAAACATTCAGTACTTC. This codes for CASNGGQGRVNIQYF.

The V gene is TRBV7-8, the J gene TRBJ2-7; possible D gene TRBD1, 6 bases. Germline V gene lookup returns CDR1 SGHVS and CDR2 FQNEAQ. CDR3 length: 15 residues. Trimming removed 2 bases from V and 1 base from J, with 12 bases in between. The CDR3, as DNA: TGTGCCAGCAGCTTACGCCCCACAGGGTCCTACGAGCAGTACTTC. As protein: CASSLRPTGSYEQYF.

The chain recombines TRBV2 with TRBJ2-2; D is perhaps TRBD2 (6 bases). The CDR3 is made up of 13 amino acids. Germline V gene sequence: CDR1 SNHLY, CDR2 FYNNEI. Trimming removed 9 bases at V and 3 bases at J, with 11 bases between. The CDR3 spells CASNREYTGELFF. CDR3 sequence (DNA): TGTGCCAGTAACCGGGAGTACACCGGGGAGCTGTTTTTT.

This clone was seen just once. V usage is TRBV2 and J usage is TRBJ1-1; tentative D call: TRBD1 (6 bases). CDR3 length: 13 residues. CDR1 SNHLY and CDR2 FYNNEI come from the germline V gene. Trimming shortened V by 6 bases and J by 3 bases, and 11 bases separated the two germline ends. CDR3 region: CASSEDSYTEAFF. The CDR3 nucleotides are TGTGCCAGCAGCGAGGACAGTTACACTGAAGCTTTCTTT.

J is TRBJ1-3 and V is TRBV2, with D unclear. The CDR3 is 16 residues long. Trimming shortened V by 4 bases and J by 3 bases, and 16 bases separated the two germline ends. Germline CDR1 and CDR2: SNHLY and FYNNEI. The CDR3 loop reads CASSVADAGGGNTIYF. The CDR3 nucleotides are TGTGCCAGCAGTGTGGCTGACGCTGGAGGTGGAAACACCATATATTTT.

This clone was observed a single time. The V gene is TRBV9, the J gene TRBJ1-4; 10 nucleotides match TRBD1. The germline gives CDR1 SGDLS, CDR2 YYNGEE. The CDR3 is 15 amino acids. V shed 3 bases and J 5 bases; nucleotides not matched to a gene: 4. The CDR3 here is CASSAGTGANEKLFF. CDR3 in DNA: TGTGCCAGCAGCGCGGGGACAGGGGCGAATGAAAAACTGTTTTTT.

The chain couples TRBV20-1 to TRBJ1-4; D gene unclear. The V end was cut by 3 bases, the J end by 8 bases, with 13 bases between. The germline CDR1 and CDR2 sequences are DFQATT and SNEGSKA (reference sequence). This CDR3 is built from 13 residues. CDR3 bases: TGCAGTGCTAGTTCCCAGACCAGGGAAAAACTGTTTTTT. Amino acids: CSASSQTREKLFF.

The chain employs TRBV3-1 (or the pseudogene TRBV3-2) and TRBJ2-7; TRBD2 matches 7 bases. The ends lost 4 bases at V and 2 bases at J; junction bases unmatched: 5. Germline V gives CDR1 LGHDT, CDR2 YNNKEL (reference sequence). The CDR3 has 14 amino acids. CDR3 sequence reads: CASSRGTNTYEQYF. The CDR3 nucleotides read TGTGCCAGCAGCCGTGGGACTAATACCTACGAGCAGTACTTC.